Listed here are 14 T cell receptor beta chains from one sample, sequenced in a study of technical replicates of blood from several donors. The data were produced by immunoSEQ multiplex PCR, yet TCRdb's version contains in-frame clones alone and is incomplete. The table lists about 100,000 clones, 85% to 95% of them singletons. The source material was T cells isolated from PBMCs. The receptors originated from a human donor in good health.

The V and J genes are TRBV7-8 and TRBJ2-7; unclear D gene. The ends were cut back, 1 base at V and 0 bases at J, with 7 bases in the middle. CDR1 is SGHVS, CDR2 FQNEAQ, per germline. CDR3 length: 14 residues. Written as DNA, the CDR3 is TGTGCCAGCAGCTTAGGTCTGAGCTCCTACGAGCAGTACTTC. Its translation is CASSLGLSSYEQYF.

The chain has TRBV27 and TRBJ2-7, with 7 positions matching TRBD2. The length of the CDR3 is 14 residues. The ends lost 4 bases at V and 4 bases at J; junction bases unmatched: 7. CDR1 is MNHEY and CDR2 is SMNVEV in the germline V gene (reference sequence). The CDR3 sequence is CASSYQAGLYEQYF. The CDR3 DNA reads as TGTGCCAGCAGTTACCAAGCGGGACTGTACGAGCAGTACTTC.

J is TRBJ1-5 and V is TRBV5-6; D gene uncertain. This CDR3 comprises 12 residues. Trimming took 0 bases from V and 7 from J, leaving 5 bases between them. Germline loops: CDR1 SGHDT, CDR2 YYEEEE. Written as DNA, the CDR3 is TGTGCCAGCAGCTTGGTGGGCCAGCCCCAGCATTTT. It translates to CASSLVGQPQHF. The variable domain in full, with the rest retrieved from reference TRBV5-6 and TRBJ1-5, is DAGVTQSPTHLIKTRGQQVTLRCSPKSGHDTVSWYQQALGQGPQFIFQYYEEEERQRGNFPDRFSGHQFPNYSSELNVNALLLGDSALYLCASSLVGQPQHFGDGTRLSIL.

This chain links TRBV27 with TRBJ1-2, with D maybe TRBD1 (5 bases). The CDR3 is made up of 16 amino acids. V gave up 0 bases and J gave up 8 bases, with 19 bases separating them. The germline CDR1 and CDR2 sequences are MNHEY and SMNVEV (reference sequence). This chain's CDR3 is CASSLSVGGGVGGYTF. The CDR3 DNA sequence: TGTGCCAGCAGTTTATCCGTGGGGGGTGGCGTCGGGGGCTACACCTTC.

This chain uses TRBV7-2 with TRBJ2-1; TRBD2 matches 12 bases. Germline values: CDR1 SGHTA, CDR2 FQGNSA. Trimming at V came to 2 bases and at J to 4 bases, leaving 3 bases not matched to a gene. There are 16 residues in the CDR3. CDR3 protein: CASSLTLAGGYNEQFF. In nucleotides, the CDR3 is TGTGCCAGCAGCTTAACACTAGCGGGGGGTTACAATGAGCAGTTCTTC.

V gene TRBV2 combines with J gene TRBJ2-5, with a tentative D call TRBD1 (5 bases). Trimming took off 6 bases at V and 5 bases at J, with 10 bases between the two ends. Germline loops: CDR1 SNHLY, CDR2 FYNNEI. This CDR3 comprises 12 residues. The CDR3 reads CASRGQEETQYF. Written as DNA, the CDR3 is TGTGCCAGCAGGGGGCAGGAGGAGACCCAGTACTTC.

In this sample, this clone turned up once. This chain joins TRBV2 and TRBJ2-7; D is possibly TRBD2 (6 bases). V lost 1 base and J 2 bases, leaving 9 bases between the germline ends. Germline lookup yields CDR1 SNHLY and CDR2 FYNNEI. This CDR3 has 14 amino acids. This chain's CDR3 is CASSEGGETYEQYF. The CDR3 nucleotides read TGTGCCAGCAGTGAAGGGGGGGAAACCTACGAGCAGTACTTC.

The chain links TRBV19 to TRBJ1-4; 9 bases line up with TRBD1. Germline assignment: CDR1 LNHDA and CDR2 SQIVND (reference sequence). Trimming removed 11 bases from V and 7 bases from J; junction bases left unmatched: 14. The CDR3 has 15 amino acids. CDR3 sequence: CACSEPGTGSEKLFF. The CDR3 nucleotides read TGTGCCTGCAGCGAACCCGGGACAGGGAGTGAAAAACTGTTTTTT. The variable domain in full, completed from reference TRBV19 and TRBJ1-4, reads DGGITQSPKYLFRKEGQNVTLSCEQNLNHDAMYWYRQDPGQGLRLIYYSQIVNDFQKGDIAEGYSVSREKKESFPLTVTSAQKNPTAFYLCACSEPGTGSEKLFFGSGTQLSVL.

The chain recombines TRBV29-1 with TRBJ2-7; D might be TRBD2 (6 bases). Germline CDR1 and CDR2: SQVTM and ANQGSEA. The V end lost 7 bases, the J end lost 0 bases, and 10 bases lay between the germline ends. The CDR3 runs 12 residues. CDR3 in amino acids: CSGGDGSYEQYF. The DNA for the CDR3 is TGCAGCGGGGGGGACGGCTCCTACGAGCAGTACTTC.

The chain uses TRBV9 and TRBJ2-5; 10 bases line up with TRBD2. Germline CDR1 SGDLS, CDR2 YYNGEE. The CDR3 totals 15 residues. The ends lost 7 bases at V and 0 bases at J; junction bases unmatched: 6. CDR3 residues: CASGSGTSDQETQYF. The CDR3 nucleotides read TGTGCCAGCGGCTCCGGGACTAGCGACCAAGAGACCCAGTACTTC.

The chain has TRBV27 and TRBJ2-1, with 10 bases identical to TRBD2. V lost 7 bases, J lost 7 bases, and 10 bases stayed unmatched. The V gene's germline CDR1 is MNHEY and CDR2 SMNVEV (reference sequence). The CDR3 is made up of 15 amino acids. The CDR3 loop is CASTKAGGPYNEQFF. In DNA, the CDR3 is TGTGCCAGCACCAAAGCGGGAGGGCCATATAATGAGCAGTTCTTC.

In DNA form, the CDR3 reads TGTGCCAGCAAGACTAGCGGATCCTACGAGCAGTACTTC. Its translation: CASKTSGSYEQYF. The rearrangement joins TRBV7-9 to TRBJ2-7; 9 bases agree with TRBD2. The V gene's germline CDR1 is SEHNR and CDR2 FQNEAQ (reference sequence). V was clipped by 7 bases and J by 1 base; unmatched bases: 2. This CDR3 is 13 amino acids long.

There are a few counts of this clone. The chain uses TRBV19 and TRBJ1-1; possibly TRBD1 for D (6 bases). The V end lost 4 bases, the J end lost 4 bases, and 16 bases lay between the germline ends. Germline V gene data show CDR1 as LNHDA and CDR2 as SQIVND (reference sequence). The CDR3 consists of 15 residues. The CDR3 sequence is CASSTSGHWGTEAFF. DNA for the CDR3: TGTGCCAGTAGTACATCGGGACACTGGGGCACTGAAGCTTTCTTT.

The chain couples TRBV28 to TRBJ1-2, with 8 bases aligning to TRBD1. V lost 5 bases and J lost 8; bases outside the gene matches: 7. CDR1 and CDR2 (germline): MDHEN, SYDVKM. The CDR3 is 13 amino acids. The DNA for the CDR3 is TGTGCCAGCAGTGCCCGGACAGGGAGCGGCTACACCTTC. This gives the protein CASSARTGSGYTF.